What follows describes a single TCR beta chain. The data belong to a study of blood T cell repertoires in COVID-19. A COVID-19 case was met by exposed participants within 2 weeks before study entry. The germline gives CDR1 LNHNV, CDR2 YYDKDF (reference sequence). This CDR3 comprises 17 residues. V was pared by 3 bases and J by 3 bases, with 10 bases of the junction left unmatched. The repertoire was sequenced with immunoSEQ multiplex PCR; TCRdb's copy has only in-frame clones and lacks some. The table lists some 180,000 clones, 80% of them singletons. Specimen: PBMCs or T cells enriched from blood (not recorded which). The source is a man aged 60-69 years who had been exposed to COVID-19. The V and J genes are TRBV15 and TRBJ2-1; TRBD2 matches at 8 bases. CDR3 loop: CATSSWTSTKNYNEQFF. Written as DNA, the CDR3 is TGTGCCACCAGCAGTTGGACTAGCACCAAAAACTACAATGAGCAGTTCTTC.